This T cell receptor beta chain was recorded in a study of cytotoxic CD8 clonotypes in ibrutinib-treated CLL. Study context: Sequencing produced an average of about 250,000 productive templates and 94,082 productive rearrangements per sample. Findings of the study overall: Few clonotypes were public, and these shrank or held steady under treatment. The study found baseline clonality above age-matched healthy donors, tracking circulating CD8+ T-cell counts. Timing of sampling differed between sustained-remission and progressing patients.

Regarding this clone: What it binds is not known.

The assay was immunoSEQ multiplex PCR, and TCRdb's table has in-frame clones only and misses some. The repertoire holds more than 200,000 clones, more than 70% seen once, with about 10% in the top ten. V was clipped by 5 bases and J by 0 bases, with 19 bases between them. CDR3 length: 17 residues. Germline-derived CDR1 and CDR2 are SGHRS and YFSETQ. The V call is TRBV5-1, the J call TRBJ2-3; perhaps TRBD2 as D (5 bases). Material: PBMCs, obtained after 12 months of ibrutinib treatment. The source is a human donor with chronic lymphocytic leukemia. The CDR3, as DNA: TGCGCCAGCAGTTCCCCGATCGGCGGGCAAAGCACAGATACGCAGTATTTT. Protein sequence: CASSSPIGGQSTDTQYF.